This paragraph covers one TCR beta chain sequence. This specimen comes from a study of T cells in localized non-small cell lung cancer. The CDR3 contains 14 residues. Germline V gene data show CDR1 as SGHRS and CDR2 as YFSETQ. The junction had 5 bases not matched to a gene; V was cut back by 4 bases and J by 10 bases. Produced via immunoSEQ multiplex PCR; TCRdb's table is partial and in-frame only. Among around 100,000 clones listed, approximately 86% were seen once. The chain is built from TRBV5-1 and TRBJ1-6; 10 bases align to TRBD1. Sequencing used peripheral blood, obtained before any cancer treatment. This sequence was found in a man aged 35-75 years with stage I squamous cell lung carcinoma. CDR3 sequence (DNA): TGCGCCAGCAGCCATGGACAGGGGGGATCACCCCTCCACTTT. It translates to CASSHGQGGSPLHF.